A selection of T cell receptor beta chains follows, all from one sample in a study of T-cell reconstitution after alpha-beta-depleted transplantation in children. One entry per CDR3 protein, called by TCRdb with MiXCR from the PCR reads. The sample has 700,000 to 950,000 distinct CDR3 sequences; around 17% are singletons. The sample in question was PBMCs, mostly from graft donor cells, obtained 360 days after TCRalphabeta/CD19-depleted stem cell transplant. All receptors derive from a male patient under 18 who had a stem cell transplant for acute lymphoblastic leukemia, so the T cells may come from the graft donor. CDR3s include the opening cysteine and the closing phenylalanine or tryptophan. A D gene is named only where the DNA matches it firmly. Some rows mark clone size as missing; the rest say once, few, many or name a class of expanded clone.

v_gene	abundance	j_gene	d_gene	CDR3nt	CDR3aa
TRBV27	few	TRBJ2-7	TRBD1	TGTGCCAGCAGTCAGGGGGCCCTCACGATCTACGAGCAGTACTTC	CASSQGALTIYEQYF
TRBV11-2	.	TRBJ1-3	.	TGTGCCAGCAGCTTAGAAGCGGTATCTGGAAACACCATATATTTT	CASSLEAVSGNTIYF
TRBV20-1	few	TRBJ2-2	TRBD2	TGCAGTGCTAGAGATCTCTTGGCGGGAGTCGACACCGGGGAGCTGTTTTTT	CSARDLLAGVDTGELFF
TRBV5-1	.	TRBJ2-3	TRBD2	TGCGCCAGCAGCTTCGGACTAGCGGGTCTCTCAGATACGCAGTATTTT	CASSFGLAGLSDTQYF
TRBV30	.	TRBJ2-2	.	TGTGCCTGGAGTGAGCAGAAGCCCGGGGAGCTGTTTTTT	CAWSEQKPGELFF
TRBV11-2	.	TRBJ1-2	.	TGTGCCAGCAACGCGGGGGCGGACTATGGCTACACCTTC	CASNAGADYGYTF
TRBV5-6	few	TRBJ2-7	.	TGTGCCAGCAGCTTGCTCGAGTCTAGCTCCTACGAGCAGTACTTC	CASSLLESSSYEQYF
TRBV5-5	many	TRBJ2-1	.	TGTGCCAGCAGCTTAAGGGGCGCTTCCTACAATGAGCAGTTCTTC	CASSLRGASYNEQFF
TRBV29-1	.	TRBJ2-1	TRBD2	TGCAGCGTTGAAGGGGGACTAGCGGGAGGGCCGTCCTACAATGAGCAGTTCTTC	CSVEGGLAGGPSYNEQFF
TRBV7-9	few	TRBJ2-1	.	TGTGCCAGCAGCTTTGATCCGGCCCGGTCCTACAATGAGCAGTTCTTC	CASSFDPARSYNEQFF
TRBV14	many	TRBJ2-1	TRBD2	TGTGCCAGCAGCCAACAACTAGCGCCACTATACAATGAGCAGTTCTTC	CASSQQLAPLYNEQFF
TRBV24-1	many	TRBJ1-1	.	TGTGCCACCAGTGAAGGGGGTGGCACTGAAGCTTTCTTT	CATSEGGGTEAFF
TRBV20-1	few	TRBJ2-7	.	TGCAGTGCTCCTTTAGGACGCAAGCAGTACTTC	CSAPLGRKQYF
TRBV5-8	.	TRBJ2-2	.	TGTGCCAGCAGACTCTCCGGGACCCGTAACACCGGGGAGCTGTTTTTT	CASRLSGTRNTGELFF
TRBV23-1	.	TRBJ1-5	.	TGCGCCAGCAGGGCGCACAGGAAGGAGGAAGGTCAGCCCCAGCATTTT	CASRAHRKEEGQPQHF
TRBV5-1	.	TRBJ2-3	.	TGCGCCAGCAGCCGCGAAACGGGTACCTCTAGCACAGATACGCAGTATTTT	CASSRETGTSSTDTQYF
TRBV6-5	few	TRBJ2-1	.	TGTGCCAGCAGTTCGGAGGACAATGAGCAGTTCTTC	CASSSEDNEQFF
TRBV7-4	few	TRBJ2-7	.	TGTGCCAGCAGCTTATTGGTCCCCGATCGCCATATGGGTTACGAGCAGTACTTC	CASSLLVPDRHMGYEQYF
TRBV10-3	few	TRBJ2-3	TRBD2	TGTGCCATCAGCACCGGGACTAGCGGGAGTAATACGCAGTATTTT	CAISTGTSGSNTQYF
TRBV12-3/TRBV12-4	few	TRBJ1-4	TRBD1	TGTGCCAGCAGTTTAAGGGGACAGGGCGGAGAAAAACTGTTTTTT	CASSLRGQGGEKLFF
TRBV7-9	.	TRBJ1-2	TRBD1	TGTGCCAGCAGCTTTTCGGGACAGGGGAGTCGGGGCTACACCTTC	CASSFSGQGSRGYTF
TRBV12-3/TRBV12-4	few	TRBJ2-4	.	TGTGCCAGCAGTTTTCCGCTGAGCGCCCAAAACATTCAGTACTTC	CASSFPLSAQNIQYF
TRBV10-2	.	TRBJ2-7	.	TGCGCCAGCAGACCGGGAGCTGTGTACGAGCAGTACTTC	CASRPGAVYEQYF
TRBV6-2/TRBV6-3	many	TRBJ2-5	.	TGTGCCAGCAGTTACTCCGGGACCCGTCAAGAGACCCAGTACTTC	CASSYSGTRQETQYF
TRBV11-2	few	TRBJ2-1	TRBD2	TGTGCCAGCAGCTTAGTTTTTGGCGGGAGTTTCTACAATGAGCAGTTCTTC	CASSLVFGGSFYNEQFF
TRBV11-2	.	TRBJ2-2	TRBD2	TGTGCCAGCAGCTTAGGAATGTTTGCGGGGAGGGATTCCACCGGGGAGCTGTTTTTT	CASSLGMFAGRDSTGELFF
TRBV20-1	.	TRBJ2-7	TRBD2	TGCAGTGCTAGTGGTCTAGCGGGAGGGCCAGGATACGAGCAGTACTTC	CSASGLAGGPGYEQYF
TRBV7-3	.	TRBJ2-7	.	TGTGCCAGCAGCTTGACCGGAAGCGGGCTCTACGAGCAGTACTTC	CASSLTGSGLYEQYF
TRBV6-5	.	TRBJ1-2	.	TGTGCCAGCAGTTACCGCCCGACAGGACTGATCTATGGCTACACCTTC	CASSYRPTGLIYGYTF